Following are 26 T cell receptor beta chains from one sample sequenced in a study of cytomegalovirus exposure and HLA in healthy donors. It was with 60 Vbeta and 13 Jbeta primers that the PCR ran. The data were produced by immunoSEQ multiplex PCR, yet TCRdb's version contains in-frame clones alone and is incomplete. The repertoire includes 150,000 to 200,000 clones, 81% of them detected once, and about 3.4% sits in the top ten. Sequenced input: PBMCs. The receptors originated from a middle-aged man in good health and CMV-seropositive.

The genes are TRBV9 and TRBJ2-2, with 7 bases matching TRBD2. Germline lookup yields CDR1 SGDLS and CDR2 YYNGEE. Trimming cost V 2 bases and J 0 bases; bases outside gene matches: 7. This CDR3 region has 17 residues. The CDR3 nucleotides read TGTGCCAGCAGCGTGGGGGGGAGGGTCGCGAACACCGGGGAGCTGTTTTTT. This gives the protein CASSVGGRVANTGELFF.

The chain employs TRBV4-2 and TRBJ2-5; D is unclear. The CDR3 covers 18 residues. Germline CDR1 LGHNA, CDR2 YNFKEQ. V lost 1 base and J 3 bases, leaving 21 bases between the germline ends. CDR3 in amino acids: CASSQAPHSRALKETQYF. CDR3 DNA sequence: TGTGCCAGCAGCCAAGCCCCCCATTCTAGAGCCTTAAAAGAGACCCAGTACTTC.

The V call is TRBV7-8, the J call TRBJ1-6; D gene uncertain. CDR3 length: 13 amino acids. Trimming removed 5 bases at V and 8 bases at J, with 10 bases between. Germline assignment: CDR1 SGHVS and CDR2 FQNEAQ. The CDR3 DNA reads TGTGCCAGCAGCCCAAACGGGGATTCACCCCTCCACTTT. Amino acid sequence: CASSPNGDSPLHF. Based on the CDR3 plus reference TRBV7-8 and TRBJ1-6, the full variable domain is GAGVSQSPRYKVAKRGQDVALRCDPISGHVSLFWYQQALGQGPEFLTYFQNEAQLDKSGLPSDRFFAERPEGSVSTLKIQRTQQEDSAVYLCASSPNGDSPLHFGNGTRLTVT.

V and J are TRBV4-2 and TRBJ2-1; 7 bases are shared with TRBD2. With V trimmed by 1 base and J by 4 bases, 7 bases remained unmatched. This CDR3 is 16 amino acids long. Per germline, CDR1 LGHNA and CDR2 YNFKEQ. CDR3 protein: CASSQAGRTSYNEQFF. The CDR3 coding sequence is TGTGCCAGCAGCCAAGCCGGGAGGACCTCATACAATGAGCAGTTCTTC.

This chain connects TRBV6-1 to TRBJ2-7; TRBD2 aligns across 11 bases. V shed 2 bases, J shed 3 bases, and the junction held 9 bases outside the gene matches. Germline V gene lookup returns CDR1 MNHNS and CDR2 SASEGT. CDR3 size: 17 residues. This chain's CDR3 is CASSEPLSSGGIYEQYF. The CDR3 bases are TGTGCCAGCAGTGAACCCCTCTCTAGCGGGGGGATCTACGAGCAGTACTTC.

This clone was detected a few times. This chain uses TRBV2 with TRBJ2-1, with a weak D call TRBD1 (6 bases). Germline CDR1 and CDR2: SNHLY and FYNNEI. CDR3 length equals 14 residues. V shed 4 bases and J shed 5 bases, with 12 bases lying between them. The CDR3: CASSATGGDNEQFF. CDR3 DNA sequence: TGTGCCAGCAGTGCGACAGGCGGTGACAATGAGCAGTTCTTC. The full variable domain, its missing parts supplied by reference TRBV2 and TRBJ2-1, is EPEVTQTPSHQVTQMGQEVILRCVPISNHLYFYWYRQILGQKVEFLVSFYNNEISEKSEIFDDQFSVERPDGSNFTLKIRSTKLEDSAMYFCASSATGGDNEQFFGPGTRLTVL.

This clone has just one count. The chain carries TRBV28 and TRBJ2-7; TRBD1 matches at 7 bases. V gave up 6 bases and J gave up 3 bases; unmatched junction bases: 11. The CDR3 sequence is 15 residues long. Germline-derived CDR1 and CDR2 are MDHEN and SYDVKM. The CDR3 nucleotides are TGTGCCAGCAGAGGGACAGACGACAATATCTACGAGCAGTACTTC. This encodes CASRGTDDNIYEQYF.

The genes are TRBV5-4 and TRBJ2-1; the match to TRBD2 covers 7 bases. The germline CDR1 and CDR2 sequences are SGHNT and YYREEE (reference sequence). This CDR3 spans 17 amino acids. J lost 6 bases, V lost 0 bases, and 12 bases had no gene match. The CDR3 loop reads CASSLAKRTRRGNEQFF. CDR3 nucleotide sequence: TGTGCCAGCAGCTTGGCCAAGCGGACTAGAAGGGGCAATGAGCAGTTCTTC.

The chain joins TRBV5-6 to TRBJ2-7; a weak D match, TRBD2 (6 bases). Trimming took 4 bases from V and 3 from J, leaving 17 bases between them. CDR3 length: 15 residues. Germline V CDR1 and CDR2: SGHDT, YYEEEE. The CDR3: CASSRGPSAYYEQYF. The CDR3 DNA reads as TGTGCCAGCAGCCGCGGGCCTAGCGCGTACTACGAGCAGTACTTC. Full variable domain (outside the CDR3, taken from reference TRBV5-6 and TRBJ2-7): DAGVTQSPTHLIKTRGQQVTLRCSPKSGHDTVSWYQQALGQGPQFIFQYYEEEERQRGNFPDRFSGHQFPNYSSELNVNALLLGDSALYLCASSRGPSAYYEQYFGPGTRLTVT.

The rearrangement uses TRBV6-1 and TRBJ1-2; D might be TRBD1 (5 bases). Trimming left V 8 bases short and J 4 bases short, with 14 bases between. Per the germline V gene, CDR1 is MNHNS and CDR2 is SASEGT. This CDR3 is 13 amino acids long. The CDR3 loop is CASERSGGYGYTF. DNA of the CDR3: TGTGCCAGCGAACGGTCCGGGGGCTATGGCTACACCTTC.

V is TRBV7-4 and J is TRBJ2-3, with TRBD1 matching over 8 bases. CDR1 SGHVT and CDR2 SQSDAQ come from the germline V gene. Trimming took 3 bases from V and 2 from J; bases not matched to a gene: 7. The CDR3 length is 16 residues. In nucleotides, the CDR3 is TGTGCCAGCAGCTTCCCGACAGGGGTCTACACAGATACGCAGTATTTT. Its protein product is CASSFPTGVYTDTQYF.

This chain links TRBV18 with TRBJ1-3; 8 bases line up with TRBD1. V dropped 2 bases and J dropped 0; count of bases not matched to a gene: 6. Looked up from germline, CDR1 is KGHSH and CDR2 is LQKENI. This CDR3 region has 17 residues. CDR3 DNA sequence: TGTGCCAGCTCACCAGGGACAGGCTTAATCTCTGGAAACACCATATATTTT. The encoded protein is CASSPGTGLISGNTIYF.

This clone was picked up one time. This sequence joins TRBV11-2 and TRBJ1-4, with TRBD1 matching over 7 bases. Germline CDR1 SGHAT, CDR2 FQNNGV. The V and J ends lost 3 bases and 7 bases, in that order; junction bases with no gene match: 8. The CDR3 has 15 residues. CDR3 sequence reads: CASSFSTGEFEKLFF. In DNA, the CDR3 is TGTGCCAGCAGCTTCTCTACAGGGGAATTTGAAAAACTGTTTTTT.

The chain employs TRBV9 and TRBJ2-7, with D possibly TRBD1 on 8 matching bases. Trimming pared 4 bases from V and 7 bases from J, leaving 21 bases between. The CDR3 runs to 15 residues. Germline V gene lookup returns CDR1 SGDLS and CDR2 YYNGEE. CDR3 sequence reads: CASSTGQGGGREQYF. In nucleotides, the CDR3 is TGTGCCAGCAGCACAGGACAGGGAGGGGGTCGGGAGCAGTACTTC.

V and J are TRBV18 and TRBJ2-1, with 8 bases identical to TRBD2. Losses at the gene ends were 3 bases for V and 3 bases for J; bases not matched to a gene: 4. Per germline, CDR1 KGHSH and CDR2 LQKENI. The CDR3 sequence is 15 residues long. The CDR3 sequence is CASSPPGTSYNEQFF. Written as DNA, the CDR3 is TGTGCCAGCTCACCCCCCGGGACTAGCTACAATGAGCAGTTCTTC.

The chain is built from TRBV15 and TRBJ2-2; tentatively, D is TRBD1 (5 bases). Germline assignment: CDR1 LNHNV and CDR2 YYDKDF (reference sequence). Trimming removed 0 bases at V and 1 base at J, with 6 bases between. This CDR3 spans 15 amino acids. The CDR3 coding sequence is TGTGCCACCAGCAGAGACCAGGGGAACACCGGGGAGCTGTTTTTT. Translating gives CATSRDQGNTGELFF.

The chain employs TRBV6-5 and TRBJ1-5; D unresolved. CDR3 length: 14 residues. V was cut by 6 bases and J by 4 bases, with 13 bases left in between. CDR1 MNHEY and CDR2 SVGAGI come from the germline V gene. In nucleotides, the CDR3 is TGTGCCAGCAGATTCTCCCGGGAGAATCAGCCCCAGCATTTT. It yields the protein CASRFSRENQPQHF.

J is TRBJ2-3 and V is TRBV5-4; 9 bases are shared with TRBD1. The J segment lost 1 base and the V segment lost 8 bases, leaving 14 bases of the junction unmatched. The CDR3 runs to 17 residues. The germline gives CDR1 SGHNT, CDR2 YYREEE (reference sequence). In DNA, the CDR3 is TGTGCCAGTCGTCAAGGTGCAGGACAGGGGCGCACAGATACGCAGTATTTT. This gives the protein CASRQGAGQGRTDTQYF.

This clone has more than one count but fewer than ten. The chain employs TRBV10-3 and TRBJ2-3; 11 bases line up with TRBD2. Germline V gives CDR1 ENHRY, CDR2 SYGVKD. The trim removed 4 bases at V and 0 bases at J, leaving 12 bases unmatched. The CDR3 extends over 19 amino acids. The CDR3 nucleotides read TGTGCCATCAGTGGGGCTAGCGGGAGGCCAGAGCAAAGCACAGATACGCAGTATTTT. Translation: CAISGASGRPEQSTDTQYF.

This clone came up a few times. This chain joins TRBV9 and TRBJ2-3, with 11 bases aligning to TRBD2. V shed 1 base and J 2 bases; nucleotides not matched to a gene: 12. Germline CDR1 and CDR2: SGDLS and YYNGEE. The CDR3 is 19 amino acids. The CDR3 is CASSVLAGGPGTLTDTQYF. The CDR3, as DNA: TGTGCCAGCAGCGTATTAGCGGGAGGGCCCGGAACCCTCACAGATACGCAGTATTTT.

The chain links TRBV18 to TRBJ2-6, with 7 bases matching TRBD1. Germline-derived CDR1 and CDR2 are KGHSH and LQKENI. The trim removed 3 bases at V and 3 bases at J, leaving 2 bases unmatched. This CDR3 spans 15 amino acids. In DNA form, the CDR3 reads TGTGCCAGCTCACCCGACAGGGTTGGGGCCAACGTCCTGACTTTC. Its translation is CASSPDRVGANVLTF.

CDR3 in DNA: TGTGCCAGCAGCCAAGATGTATCGGGGGGTGAGCAGTTCTTC. It specifies CASSQDVSGGEQFF. The chain is built from TRBV4-2 and TRBJ2-1, with TRBD2 identical over 7 bases. J lost 9 bases, V lost 0 bases, and 5 bases had no gene match. Germline V lookup: CDR1 LGHNA, CDR2 YNFKEQ. This CDR3 is built from 14 residues.

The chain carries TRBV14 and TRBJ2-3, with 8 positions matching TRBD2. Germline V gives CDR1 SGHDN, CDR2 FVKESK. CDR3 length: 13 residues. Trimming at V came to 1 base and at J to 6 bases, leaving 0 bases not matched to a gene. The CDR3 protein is CASSQGLADTQYF. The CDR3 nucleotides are TGTGCCAGCAGCCAAGGACTAGCGGATACGCAGTATTTT.

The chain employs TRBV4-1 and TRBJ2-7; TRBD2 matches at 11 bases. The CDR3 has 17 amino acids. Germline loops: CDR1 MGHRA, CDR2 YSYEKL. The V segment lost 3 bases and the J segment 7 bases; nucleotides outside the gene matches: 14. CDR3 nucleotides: TGCGCCAGCAGCCAGCTAGCGGGAGGCCTCTCTACGGGAGAGCAGTACTTC. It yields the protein CASSQLAGGLSTGEQYF.

For the CDR3, the DNA is TGTGCCAGCACGGGGTCGAACACCGGGGAGCTGTTTTTT. This gives the protein CASTGSNTGELFF. The gene calls are TRBV2 and TRBJ2-2; TRBD2 might be the D (5 bases). The CDR3 covers 13 residues. V shed 7 bases and J shed 0 bases, with 6 bases lying between them. CDR1 SNHLY and CDR2 FYNNEI come from the germline V gene.

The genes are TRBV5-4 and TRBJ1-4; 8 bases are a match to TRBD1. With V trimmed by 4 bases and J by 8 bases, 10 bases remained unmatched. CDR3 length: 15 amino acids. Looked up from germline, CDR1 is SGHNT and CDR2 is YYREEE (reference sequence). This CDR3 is CASSGGTGKGEKLFF. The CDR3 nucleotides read TGTGCCAGCAGCGGGGGGACAGGCAAAGGGGAAAAACTGTTTTTT.